The sequence of this T cell receptor (beta chain) was determined in a study of blood T cell repertoires in COVID-19. Resolution of symptoms, clearance, or two negative PCRs was present in recovered Cohort 3 donors. Only in-frame clones appear in the TCRdb table, and some are missing; sequencing was by immunoSEQ multiplex PCR. The sample carries some 97,000 clones, 86% recorded once. This CDR3 is built from 14 residues. V shed 8 bases, J shed 5 bases, and the junction held 3 bases outside the gene matches. Germline values: CDR1 LNHDA, CDR2 SQIVND (reference sequence). The material sequenced was PBMCs or T cells enriched from blood (not recorded which). The chain couples TRBV19 to TRBJ2-7; the match to TRBD2 covers 16 bases. This TCR came from a woman aged 50 to 60 who had recovered from COVID-19. CDR3 bases: TGTGCCAGTGGGGGACTAGCGGGAGGGCACGAGCAGTACTTC. It codes for CASGGLAGGHEQYF.